The present entry profiles one TCR beta chain with its context. Its specific antigen is unknown. Per-base qualities were not stored, and no clone one base away is much larger. The sample is drawn from a study of blood T cell repertoires in COVID-19 (dated by TCRdb to the early 2020s). Background for the entire study: The collaborator samples originated in the United States, Italy and Spain and spanned the acute and convalescent phases of COVID-19. The repertoires were released in a freely available public database intended as a resource for research on the immune response to SARS-CoV-2. The material from the prospective study consisted of cDNA or gDNA derived from T cells, B-cell-depleted T cells, or PBMCs. The samples were drawn from two sources: the first 160 participants of the ongoing ImmuneRACE study, and 950 to 1,500 subjects contributed by 6 global collaborators. Deeply sampled blood TCRbeta repertoires from subjects exposed to, actively infected with, or recovered from COVID-19 were included in the dataset. A de-identified subject ID, COVID-19 status, age in years and sex were almost always included in the sample metadata. HLA class I and class II types, where available, came from metadata supplied by the sample provider rather than from assay-based typing. The study at large found these results: Clinical and demographic metadata were provided uncurated, with the amount varying by source and participant.

The immunoSEQ Assay, a bias-controlled multiplex PCR, was used to amplify TCRbeta CDR3 regions from genomic DNA. As for the authors' bioinformatics: Within the assay, amplification of reference gene primers was used to estimate how many nucleated cells each sample contained. To quantify the absolute abundance of each unique TCRbeta CDR3 rearrangement, sequence reads were collapsed and filtered. Productive Simpson clonality was computed per sample as the square root of Simpson's diversity index over productive rearrangements. TCRdb provides this immuneACCESS table in a form limited to in-frame rearrangements. Some clones are lacking; in checked studies, under half of them reflect an unresolved V gene, and why the rest are absent is not known. Clone size and V and J calls were adopted from that table, with D and trimming inferred from the DNA. The sample table records 150,000 to 250,000 clones; 84% of these occur just once. Approximately 7.9% of the sample is in the top ten clones.

The germline V gene specifies SQVTM as CDR1 and ANQGSEA as CDR2. The CDR3 holds 12 amino acids from the cysteine to the phenylalanine. The only DNA kept is the CDR3, 36 bases in frame from the first base. V sheds 7 bases and J sheds 6 bases, leaving 14 bases between their ends. Participants in the prospective study were enrolled through a virtual design, were aged roughly 18 to 100 years, and lived in fewer than 30 United States geographic areas. In the prospective study, participants were assigned to cohorts based on the clinical history participants reported in a screening survey and a study questionnaire. For ImmuneRACE Cohort 3, a participant was defined as recovered based on two consecutive negative NP/OP PCR tests, clearance by a healthcare professional, or resolution of symptoms. Each participant in the prospective study had whole blood, serum and a nasopharyngeal or oropharyngeal swab collected by mobile phlebotomists. Participants in the prospective study had the option to provide additional blood draws and questionnaires over a 2-month period. Before DNA extraction, blood samples from the prospective study were shipped at room temperature or frozen.

The chain uses TRBV29-1 and TRBJ2-3; the D gene is perhaps TRBD2, from 5 matching bases. The source of this sequence is a middle-aged man who had recovered from COVID-19. The sequenced sample was PBMCs or T cells enriched from blood (not recorded which). Here the CDR3 is given as CSARRGLDTQYF. DNA sequence: TGCAGCGCCCGTCGGGGTTTGGATACGCAGTATTTT.